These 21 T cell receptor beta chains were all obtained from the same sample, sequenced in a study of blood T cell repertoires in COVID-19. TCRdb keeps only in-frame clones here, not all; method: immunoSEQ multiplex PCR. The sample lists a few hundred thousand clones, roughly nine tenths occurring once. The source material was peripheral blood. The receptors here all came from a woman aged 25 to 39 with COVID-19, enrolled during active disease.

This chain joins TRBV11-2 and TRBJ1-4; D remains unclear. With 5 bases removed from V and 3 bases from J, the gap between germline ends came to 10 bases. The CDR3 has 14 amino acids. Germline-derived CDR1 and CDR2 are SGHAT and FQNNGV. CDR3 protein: CASSRAGSNEKLFF. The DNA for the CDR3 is TGTGCCAGCAGCAGGGCGGGGTCTAATGAAAAACTGTTTTTT.

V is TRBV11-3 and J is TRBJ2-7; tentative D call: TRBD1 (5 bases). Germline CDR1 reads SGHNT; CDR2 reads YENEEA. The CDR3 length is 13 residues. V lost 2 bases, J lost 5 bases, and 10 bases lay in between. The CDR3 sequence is CASSLLGEHEQYF. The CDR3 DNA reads TGTGCCAGCAGCTTATTAGGGGAACACGAGCAGTACTTC.

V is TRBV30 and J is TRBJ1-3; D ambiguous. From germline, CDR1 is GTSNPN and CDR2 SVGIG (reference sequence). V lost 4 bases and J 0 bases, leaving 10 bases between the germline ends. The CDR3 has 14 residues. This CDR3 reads CAWITESSGNTIYF. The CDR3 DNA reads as TGTGCCTGGATAACAGAGAGCTCTGGAAACACCATATATTTT.

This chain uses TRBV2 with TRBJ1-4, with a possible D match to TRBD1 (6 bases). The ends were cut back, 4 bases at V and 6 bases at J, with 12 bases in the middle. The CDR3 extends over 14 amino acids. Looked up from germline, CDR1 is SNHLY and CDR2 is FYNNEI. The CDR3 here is CASSAQGSDEKLFF. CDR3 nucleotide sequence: TGTGCCAGCAGTGCTCAGGGGAGTGATGAAAAACTGTTTTTT.

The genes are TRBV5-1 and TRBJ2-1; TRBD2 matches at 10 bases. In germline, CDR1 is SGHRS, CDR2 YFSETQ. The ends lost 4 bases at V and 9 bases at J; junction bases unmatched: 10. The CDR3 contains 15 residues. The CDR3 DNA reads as TGCGCCAGCAGCAACAGCGGGGGGGCGGTCGTTGAGCAGTTCTTC. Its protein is CASSNSGGAVVEQFF. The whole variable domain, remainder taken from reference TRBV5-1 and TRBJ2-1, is KAGVTQTPRYLIKTRGQQVTLSCSPISGHRSVSWYQQTPGQGLQFLFEYFSETQRNKGNFPGRFSGRQFSNSRSEMNVSTLELGDSALYLCASSNSGGAVVEQFFGPGTRLTVL.

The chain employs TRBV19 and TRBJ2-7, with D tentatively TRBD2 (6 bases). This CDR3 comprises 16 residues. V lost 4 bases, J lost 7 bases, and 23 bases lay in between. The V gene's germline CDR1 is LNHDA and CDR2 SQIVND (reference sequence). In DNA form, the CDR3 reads TGTGCCAGTAGTACTCCGAGGCCAGGGAGAGCGGGTGAGCAGTACTTC. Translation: CASSTPRPGRAGEQYF.

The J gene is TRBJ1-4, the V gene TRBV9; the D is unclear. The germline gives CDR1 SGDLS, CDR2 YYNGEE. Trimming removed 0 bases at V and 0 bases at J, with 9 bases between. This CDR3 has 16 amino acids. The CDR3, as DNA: TGTGCCAGCAGCGTAGTCCCGTCGGCAACTAATGAAAAACTGTTTTTT. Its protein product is CASSVVPSATNEKLFF.

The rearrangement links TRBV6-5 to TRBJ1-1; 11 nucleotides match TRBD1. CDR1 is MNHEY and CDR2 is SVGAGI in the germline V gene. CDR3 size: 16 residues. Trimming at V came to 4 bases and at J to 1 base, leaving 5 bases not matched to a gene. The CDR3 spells CASSWTGGERNTEAFF. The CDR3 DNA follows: TGTGCCAGCAGTTGGACAGGGGGCGAACGGAACACTGAAGCTTTCTTT.

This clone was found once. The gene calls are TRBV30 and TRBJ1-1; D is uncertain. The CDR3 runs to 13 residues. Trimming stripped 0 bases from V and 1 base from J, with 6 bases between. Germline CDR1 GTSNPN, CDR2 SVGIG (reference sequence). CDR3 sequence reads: CAWSVQPNTEAFF. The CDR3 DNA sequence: TGTGCCTGGAGTGTACAGCCGAACACTGAAGCTTTCTTT.

CDR3 sequence: CASSSGPTYTGELFF. The CDR3 bases are TGTGCCAGCAGCTCAGGGCCTACTTACACCGGGGAGCTGTTTTTT. J is TRBJ2-2 and V is TRBV6-5; a possible D gene is TRBD1 (5 bases). V gave up 6 bases and J gave up 3 bases, with 14 bases separating them. Germline V gives CDR1 MNHEY, CDR2 SVGAGI. This CDR3 has 15 amino acids.

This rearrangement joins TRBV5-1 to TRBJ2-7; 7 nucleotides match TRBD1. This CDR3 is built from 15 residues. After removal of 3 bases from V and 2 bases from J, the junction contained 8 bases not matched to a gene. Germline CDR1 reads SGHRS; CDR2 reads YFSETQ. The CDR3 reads CASSWTGGGTYEQYF. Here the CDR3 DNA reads TGCGCCAGCAGCTGGACAGGCGGTGGGACCTACGAGCAGTACTTC. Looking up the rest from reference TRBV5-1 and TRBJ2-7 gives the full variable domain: KAGVTQTPRYLIKTRGQQVTLSCSPISGHRSVSWYQQTPGQGLQFLFEYFSETQRNKGNFPGRFSGRQFSNSRSEMNVSTLELGDSALYLCASSWTGGGTYEQYFGPGTRLTVT.

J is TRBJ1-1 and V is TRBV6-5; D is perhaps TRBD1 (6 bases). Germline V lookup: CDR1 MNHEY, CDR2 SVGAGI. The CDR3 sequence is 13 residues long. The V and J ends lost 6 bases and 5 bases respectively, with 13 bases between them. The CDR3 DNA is TGTGCCAGCAGCCTCAGGGGAGGGACTGAAGCTTTCTTT. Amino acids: CASSLRGGTEAFF.

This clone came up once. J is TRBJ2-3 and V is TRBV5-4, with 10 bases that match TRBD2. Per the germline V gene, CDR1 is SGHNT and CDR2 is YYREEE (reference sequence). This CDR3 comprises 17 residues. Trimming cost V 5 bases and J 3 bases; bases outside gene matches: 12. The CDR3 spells CASSAKPLAGRTDTQYF. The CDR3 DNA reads TGTGCCAGCAGTGCAAAACCACTAGCGGGGAGGACAGATACGCAGTATTTT.

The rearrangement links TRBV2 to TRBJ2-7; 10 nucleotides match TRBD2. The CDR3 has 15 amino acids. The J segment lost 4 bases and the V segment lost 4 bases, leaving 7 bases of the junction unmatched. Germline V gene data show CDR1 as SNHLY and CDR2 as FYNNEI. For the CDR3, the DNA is TGTGCCAGCAGTGGATTAGCGGGGGGCCGGTACGAGCAGTACTTC. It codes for CASSGLAGGRYEQYF.

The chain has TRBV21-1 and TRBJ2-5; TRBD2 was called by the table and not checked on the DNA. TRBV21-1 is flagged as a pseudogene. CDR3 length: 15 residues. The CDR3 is CASSNGLAGGETQYF. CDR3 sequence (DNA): TGTGCCAGCAGCAATGGACTAGCGGGGGGAGAGACCCAGTACTTC.

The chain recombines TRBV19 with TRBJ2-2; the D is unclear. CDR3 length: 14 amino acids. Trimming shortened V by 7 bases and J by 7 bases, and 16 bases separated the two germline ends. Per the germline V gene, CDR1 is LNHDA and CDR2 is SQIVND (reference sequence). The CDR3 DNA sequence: TGTGCCAGTAAGAGGAATCGGGTTGTCGGGGAGCTGTTTTTT. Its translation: CASKRNRVVGELFF.

The chain's CDR3 is CSASGQGRGGQYF. DNA for the CDR3: TGCAGCGCCAGCGGACAGGGGAGGGGAGGGCAGTACTTC. V is TRBV29-1 and J is TRBJ2-7, with TRBD1 identical over 9 bases. Per the germline V gene, CDR1 is SQVTM and CDR2 is ANQGSEA. The CDR3 has 13 residues. Trimming at V came to 7 bases and at J to 9 bases, leaving 13 bases not matched to a gene.

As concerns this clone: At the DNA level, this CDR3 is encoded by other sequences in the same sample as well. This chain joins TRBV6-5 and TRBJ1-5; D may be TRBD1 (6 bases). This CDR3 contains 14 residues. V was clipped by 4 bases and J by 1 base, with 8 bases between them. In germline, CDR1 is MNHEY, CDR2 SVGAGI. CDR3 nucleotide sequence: TGTGCCAGCAGTTCTCAGGGGAGCAATCAGCCCCAGCATTTT. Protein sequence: CASSSQGSNQPQHF.

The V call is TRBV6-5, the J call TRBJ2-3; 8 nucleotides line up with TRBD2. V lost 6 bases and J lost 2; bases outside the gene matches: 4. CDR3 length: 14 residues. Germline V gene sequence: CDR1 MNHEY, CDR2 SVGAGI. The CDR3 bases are TGTGCCAGCAGCGGAGCGGGGGCCACAGATACGCAGTATTTT. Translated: CASSGAGATDTQYF.

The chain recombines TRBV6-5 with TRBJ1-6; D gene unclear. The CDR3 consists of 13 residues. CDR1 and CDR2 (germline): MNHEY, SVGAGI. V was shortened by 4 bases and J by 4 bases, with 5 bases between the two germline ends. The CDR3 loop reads CASSWEYNSPLHF. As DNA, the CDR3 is TGTGCCAGCAGTTGGGAGTATAATTCACCCCTCCACTTT.

CDR3 sequence: CASSDNISPYTEAFF. CDR3 coding DNA: TGTGCCAGCAGTGACAATATAAGCCCCTACACTGAAGCTTTCTTT. V and J are TRBV6-1 and TRBJ1-1; D is undetermined. Germline CDR1 MNHNS, CDR2 SASEGT. This CDR3 has 15 amino acids. Trimming stripped 3 bases from V and 3 bases from J, with 14 bases between.